The text below deals with one T cell receptor beta chain. Its antigen remains unknown. The data belong to a study of T cell responses to AZD1222 COVID-19 vaccine. Across the whole study: Pooling was applied to second doses at about 4 or about 12 weeks. Study-level results: Possibly, clonal diversity was underestimated; donors were largely white British and included more females. Spike-specific TCR breadth rose after two AZD1222 doses, and depth rose as well.

TCRdb keeps only in-frame clones here, not all; method: immunoSEQ multiplex PCR. The table includes 140,000 to 150,000 clones, 90% to 95% detected once. The V end was cut by 1 base, the J end by 8 bases, with 14 bases between. Germline assignment: CDR1 MGHRA and CDR2 YSYEKL. The CDR3 is 14 residues long. The sample consisted of peripheral blood, taken on day 0 of AZD1222 vaccination. V usage is TRBV4-1 and J usage is TRBJ1-1; no definite D call. This receptor was obtained from an adult in good health. Here the CDR3 reads CASSQVGTLLEAFF. CDR3 nucleotides: TGCGCCAGCAGCCAAGTAGGTACGCTTCTGGAAGCTTTCTTT.